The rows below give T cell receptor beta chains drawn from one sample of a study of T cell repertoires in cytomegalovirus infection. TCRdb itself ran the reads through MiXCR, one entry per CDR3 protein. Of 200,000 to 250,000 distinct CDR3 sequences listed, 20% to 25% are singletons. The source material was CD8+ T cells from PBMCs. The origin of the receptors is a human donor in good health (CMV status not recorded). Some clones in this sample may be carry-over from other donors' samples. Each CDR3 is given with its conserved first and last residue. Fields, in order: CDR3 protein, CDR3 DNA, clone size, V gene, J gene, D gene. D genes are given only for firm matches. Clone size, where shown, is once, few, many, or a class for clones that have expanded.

CDR3aa: CASSLDGSGGALNEQFF; CDR3nt: TGTGCCAGCAGCTTAGACGGCTCCGGGGGGGCATTGAATGAGCAGTTCTTC; abundance: many; v_gene: TRBV7-6; j_gene: TRBJ2-1; d_gene: TRBD2
CDR3aa: CSVEGPEQFF; CDR3nt: TGCAGCGTAGAAGGGCCAGAGCAGTTCTTC; abundance: .; v_gene: TRBV29-1; j_gene: TRBJ2-1; d_gene: .
CDR3aa: CASSQVLLAGTDTQYF; CDR3nt: TGTGCCAGCAGCCAAGTATTACTAGCAGGCACAGATACGCAGTATTTT; abundance: .; v_gene: TRBV3-1; j_gene: TRBJ2-3; d_gene: .
CDR3aa: CASSPRSRTSGGLAAKNIQYF; CDR3nt: TGTGCCAGCAGCCCCCGCTCCCGGACTAGCGGGGGACTCGCGGCCAAAAACATTCAGTACTTC; abundance: many; v_gene: TRBV7-8; j_gene: TRBJ2-4; d_gene: TRBD2
CDR3aa: CACGWGGGYNEQFF; CDR3nt: TGTGCCTGTGGGTGGGGGGGCGGTTACAATGAGCAGTTCTTC; abundance: few; v_gene: TRBV11-2; j_gene: TRBJ2-1; d_gene: .
CDR3aa: CASSSRVNDGYTF; CDR3nt: TGTGCCAGCAGCTCCAGGGTGAACGATGGCTACACCTTC; abundance: few; v_gene: TRBV7-9; j_gene: TRBJ1-2; d_gene: .
CDR3aa: CASSGRTSGGNEQFF; CDR3nt: TGTGCCAGCAGCGGGCGGACTAGCGGGGGCAATGAGCAGTTCTTC; abundance: .; v_gene: TRBV7-6; j_gene: TRBJ2-1; d_gene: TRBD2
CDR3aa: CASSAGTVNTEAFF; CDR3nt: TGTGCCAGCAGTGCGGGGACAGTGAACACTGAAGCTTTCTTT; abundance: .; v_gene: TRBV12-3/TRBV12-4; j_gene: TRBJ1-1; d_gene: TRBD1
CDR3aa: CASSFGGVDGLYF; CDR3nt: TGTGCCAGCAGCTTCGGGGGGGTTGACGGCCTGTACTTC; abundance: many; v_gene: TRBV7-2; j_gene: TRBJ2-7; d_gene: TRBD2
CDR3aa: CASSLVGGRGTEAFF; CDR3nt: TGTGCCAGCAGTTTAGTAGGGGGGCGGGGGACTGAAGCTTTCTTT; abundance: .; v_gene: TRBV12-3/TRBV12-4; j_gene: TRBJ1-1; d_gene: .
CDR3aa: CASSLGTEPDTQYF; CDR3nt: TGTGCCAGCAGCTTGGGAACAGAACCAGATACGCAGTATTTT; abundance: .; v_gene: TRBV5-4; j_gene: TRBJ2-3; d_gene: .
CDR3aa: CASSLLDSDQETQYF; CDR3nt: TGTGCCAGCAGCTTACTGGACAGCGATCAAGAGACCCAGTACTTC; abundance: many; v_gene: TRBV7-8; j_gene: TRBJ2-5; d_gene: .
CDR3aa: CSARDPQGLSNTEAFF; CDR3nt: TGCAGTGCTAGAGATCCACAGGGGCTGTCAAACACTGAAGCTTTCTTT; abundance: few; v_gene: TRBV20-1; j_gene: TRBJ1-1; d_gene: TRBD1
CDR3aa: CASSPSDRGSYEQYF; CDR3nt: TGTGCCAGCAGTCCTTCGGACAGGGGCTCCTACGAGCAGTACTTC; abundance: .; v_gene: TRBV12-3/TRBV12-4; j_gene: TRBJ2-7; d_gene: TRBD1
CDR3aa: CASSLGGGANSNEQFF; CDR3nt: TGTGCCAGCAGCTTGGGCGGGGGGGCTAACTCCAATGAGCAGTTCTTC; abundance: few; v_gene: TRBV5-6; j_gene: TRBJ2-1; d_gene: TRBD2
CDR3aa: CASSERDRGGNQPQHF; CDR3nt: TGTGCCAGCAGTGAAAGGGACAGGGGAGGCAATCAGCCCCAGCATTTT; abundance: .; v_gene: TRBV2; j_gene: TRBJ1-5; d_gene: TRBD1
CDR3aa: CSAVQGTRYTDTQYF; CDR3nt: TGCAGTGCTGTACAGGGGACTCGTTACACAGATACGCAGTATTTT; abundance: few; v_gene: TRBV20-1; j_gene: TRBJ2-3; d_gene: .
CDR3aa: CASKPGPGAYEQYF; CDR3nt: TGTGCCAGCAAGCCGGGACCCGGTGCCTACGAGCAGTACTTC; abundance: many; v_gene: TRBV7-6; j_gene: TRBJ2-7; d_gene: .
CDR3aa: CASSLDRAAYTGELFF; CDR3nt: TGTGCCAGCAGTCTCGACAGGGCGGCGTACACCGGGGAGCTGTTTTTT; abundance: .; v_gene: TRBV7-9; j_gene: TRBJ2-2; d_gene: TRBD1
CDR3aa: CASNPSARVEQFF; CDR3nt: TGTGCCAGCAATCCCTCTGCCAGGGTGGAGCAGTTCTTC; abundance: .; v_gene: TRBV12-3/TRBV12-4; j_gene: TRBJ2-1; d_gene: .
CDR3aa: CASSLNGGAYNEQFF; CDR3nt: TGTGCCAGCAGTTTAAACGGGGGGGCCTACAATGAGCAGTTCTTC; abundance: .; v_gene: TRBV28; j_gene: TRBJ2-1; d_gene: TRBD2
CDR3aa: CSVGTGDFRETQYF; CDR3nt: TGCAGCGTTGGCACAGGGGACTTCCGTGAGACCCAGTACTTC; abundance: .; v_gene: TRBV29-1; j_gene: TRBJ2-5; d_gene: .
CDR3aa: CASSLLEQGLNEQYF; CDR3nt: TGTGCCAGCAGCTTACTTGAACAGGGGCTTAACGAGCAGTACTTC; abundance: few; v_gene: TRBV7-9; j_gene: TRBJ2-7; d_gene: TRBD1
CDR3aa: CASSLIAGGSRTNTGELFF; CDR3nt: TGTGCCAGCAGCTTGATAGCGGGGGGGTCAAGAACAAACACCGGGGAGCTGTTTTTT; abundance: many; v_gene: TRBV7-8; j_gene: TRBJ2-2; d_gene: TRBD2
CDR3aa: CASAGENYEQYF; CDR3nt: TGTGCCTCCGCAGGGGAGAACTACGAGCAGTACTTC; abundance: many; v_gene: TRBV7-8; j_gene: TRBJ2-7; d_gene: .
CDR3aa: CASSLFGIANTGELFF; CDR3nt: TGTGCCAGCAGTTTATTCGGGATAGCGAACACCGGGGAGCTGTTTTTT; abundance: many; v_gene: TRBV12-3/TRBV12-4; j_gene: TRBJ2-2; d_gene: .
CDR3aa: CASSQESKDRGGMNTEAFF; CDR3nt: TGTGCCAGCAGCCAAGAAAGTAAGGACAGGGGGGGAATGAACACTGAAGCTTTCTTT; abundance: .; v_gene: TRBV14; j_gene: TRBJ1-1; d_gene: TRBD1
CDR3aa: CASSPRELAIDEQFF; CDR3nt: TGTGCCAGCAGCCCCCGGGAGCTCGCGATCGATGAGCAGTTCTTC; abundance: few; v_gene: TRBV9; j_gene: TRBJ2-1; d_gene: .
CDR3aa: CASSLPGQNTEAFF; CDR3nt: TGTGCCAGCAGCTTACCCGGACAGAACACTGAAGCTTTCTTT; abundance: many; v_gene: TRBV7-9; j_gene: TRBJ1-1; d_gene: .
CDR3aa: CASTTRKGGEETQYF; CDR3nt: TGTGCCAGCACCACCCGGAAGGGTGGGGAAGAGACCCAGTACTTC; abundance: few; v_gene: TRBV5-5; j_gene: TRBJ2-5; d_gene: .
CDR3aa: CASGGETQYF; CDR3nt: TGTGCCAGCGGGGGCGAGACCCAGTACTTC; abundance: many; v_gene: TRBV7-6; j_gene: TRBJ2-5; d_gene: .
CDR3aa: CASRPGAPYEQYF; CDR3nt: TGTGCCAGCAGACCGGGAGCCCCCTACGAGCAGTACTTC; abundance: few; v_gene: TRBV7-8; j_gene: TRBJ2-7; d_gene: .
CDR3aa: CASSQSQGDYTF; CDR3nt: TGTGCCAGCAGCCAAAGTCAGGGTGATTACACCTTC; abundance: .; v_gene: TRBV4-1; j_gene: TRBJ1-2; d_gene: .